The 18 T cell receptor beta chains in this list originate from one sample, sequenced in a study of identical twins. Using its own MiXCR run on the 5' RACE reads, TCRdb lists one record per CDR3 protein. This table has under 300,000 distinct CDR3 sequences, about 14% appearing once. The sequencing sample was made of memory (CD45RO+) T cells sorted from blood. These TCRs come from a woman aged 18-29 years in good health.

This clonotype was found many times. The V gene is TRBV7-9, the J gene TRBJ1-2; D uncertain. Germline CDR1 and CDR2: SEHNR and FQNEAQ (reference sequence). Trimming cost V 5 bases and J 4 bases, with 17 bases left between them. This CDR3 is 15 amino acids long. This CDR3 reads CASSRQEVGGYGYTF. As DNA, the CDR3 is TGTGCCAGCAGCAGACAAGAGGTGGGAGGCTATGGCTACACCTTC.

This clonotype was counted between two and nine times. This chain uses TRBV18 with TRBJ2-1; D is perhaps TRBD1 or TRBD2 (5 bases each). The CDR3 extends over 13 amino acids. Germline V gives CDR1 KGHSH, CDR2 LQKENI. The ends were cut back, 3 bases at V and 7 bases at J, with 10 bases in the middle. In nucleotides, the CDR3 is TGTGCCAGCTCACCCTTATGGGGGAATGAGCAGTTCTTC. It specifies CASSPLWGNEQFF.

This clonotype occurred a few times. The rearrangement links TRBV5-1 to TRBJ2-7; D is tentatively TRBD1 or TRBD2 (5 bases each). Per the germline V gene, CDR1 is SGHRS and CDR2 is YFSETQ. The germline V and J ends were trimmed by 6 bases and 6 bases, with 16 bases remaining between them. The CDR3 has 13 residues. The DNA of the CDR3 is TGCGCCAGCAATGCCCAGGGAGTCTCCGAGCAGTACTTC. It is translated as CASNAQGVSEQYF.

The CDR3 loop reads CSATRTGRSETQYF. CDR3 bases: TGCAGTGCTACCCGGACAGGGAGGTCAGAGACCCAGTACTTC. J is TRBJ2-5 and V is TRBV20-1; the match to TRBD1 covers 8 bases. Per germline, CDR1 DFQATT and CDR2 SNEGSKA (reference sequence). The CDR3 has 14 amino acids. V lost 4 bases, J lost 4 bases, and 8 bases stayed unmatched.

This clonotype was counted a few times. The gene calls are TRBV25-1 and TRBJ2-1, with TRBD1 matching over 9 bases. Trimming cost V 2 bases and J 1 base; bases outside gene matches: 3. The CDR3 spans 16 residues. Germline values: CDR1 MGHDK, CDR2 SYGVNS. The chain's CDR3 is CASSELGTGSYNEQFF. The DNA of the CDR3 is TGTGCCAGCAGTGAACTAGGGACAGGGTCCTACAATGAGCAGTTCTTC.

This clonotype was seen a few times. The rearrangement joins TRBV6-5 to TRBJ1-3, with unresolved D. Germline CDR1 is MNHEY and CDR2 is SVGAGI. The CDR3 totals 15 residues. V lost 2 bases, J lost 1 base, and 9 bases lay in between. CDR3 sequence: CASSYGALSGNTIYF. For the CDR3, the DNA is TGTGCCAGCAGTTACGGAGCACTATCTGGAAACACCATATATTTT.

Written as DNA, the CDR3 is TGCGCCAGCCAGGACTTGCTCCATGGTAACTCCTACAATGAGCAGTTCTTC. The encoded protein is CASQDLLHGNSYNEQFF. This chain joins TRBV5-1 and TRBJ2-1; tentatively, D is TRBD2 (5 bases). V lost 7 bases, J lost 0 bases, and 20 bases lay in between. The CDR3 spans 17 residues. CDR1 is SGHRS, CDR2 YFSETQ, per germline.

This clonotype was picked up many times. J is TRBJ2-3 and V is TRBV10-3, with D perhaps matching TRBD1 (5 bases). Germline V gives CDR1 ENHRY, CDR2 SYGVKD. The CDR3 totals 17 residues. The ends were cut back, 4 bases at V and 1 base at J, with 18 bases in the middle. CDR3 sequence (DNA): TGTGCCATCAGTGCGGGCCGTCAGGGTCGGGGCACAGATACGCAGTATTTT. This codes for CAISAGRQGRGTDTQYF.

This sequence joins TRBV6-5 and TRBJ2-1, with 16 bases aligning to TRBD2. Unmatched junction bases numbered 5, after V lost 4 bases and J lost 8 bases. Germline CDR1 and CDR2: MNHEY and SVGAGI. The CDR3 covers 16 residues. CDR3 bases: TGTGCCAGCAGTTCGGGACTAGCGGGAGGGGCAGATGAGCAGTTCTTC. This sequence encodes CASSSGLAGGADEQFF.

The CDR3 DNA is TGTGCCAGTAACCTGGGTTGCCAGGACTGGATGCGCTACGAGCAGTACTTC. This sequence encodes CASNLGCQDWMRYEQYF. The chain is built from TRBV19 and TRBJ2-7; D may be TRBD2 (5 bases). Germline V lookup: CDR1 LNHDA, CDR2 SQIVND (reference sequence). V lost 7 bases and J lost 3, with 25 bases in between. The CDR3 consists of 17 residues.

This clonotype was recorded a few times. The V and J genes are TRBV7-8 and TRBJ1-4; possible D gene TRBD1, 6 bases. V was clipped by 6 bases and J by 7 bases, with 15 bases between them. Germline values: CDR1 SGHVS, CDR2 FQNEAQ. There are 14 residues in the CDR3. The DNA for the CDR3 is TGTGCCAGCAGGGATTGGGGGGGGCGTGAAAAACTGTTTTTT. It is translated as CASRDWGGREKLFF.

The CDR3 loop reads CASSQVPYNTGELFF. In nucleotides, the CDR3 is TGCGCCAGCAGCCAAGTCCCCTATAACACCGGGGAGCTGTTTTTT. V is TRBV4-3 and J is TRBJ2-2; D ambiguous. CDR1 LGHNA and CDR2 YSLEER come from the germline V gene. The CDR3 covers 15 residues. V was shortened by 1 base and J by 2 bases, with 8 bases between the two germline ends.

CDR3 sequence reads: CASSFVMGNTEAFF. The CDR3 nucleotides are TGTGCCAGCAGTTTCGTTATGGGGAACACTGAAGCTTTCTTT. This chain links TRBV12-3 or TRBV12-4 with TRBJ1-1; D is unresolved. The CDR3 is 14 residues long. Trimming took off 3 bases at V and 1 base at J, with 9 bases between the two ends.

The table lists this clonotype with a few counts. The CDR3 DNA is TGTGCCAGCAGCTTAAACCAGGGAGATTACGAGCAGTACTTC. Its translation: CASSLNQGDYEQYF. This chain links TRBV7-9 with TRBJ2-7; D may be TRBD1 or TRBD2 (5 bases each). V shed 2 bases and J shed 4 bases, with 12 bases lying between them. Germline CDR1 SEHNR, CDR2 FQNEAQ (reference sequence). This CDR3 region has 14 residues.

This clonotype was picked up many times. The chain links TRBV5-1 to TRBJ1-1; D call uncertain. The V and J ends lost 1 base and 1 base respectively, with 11 bases between them. CDR1 and CDR2 (germline): SGHRS, YFSETQ. The CDR3 consists of 15 residues. The CDR3 DNA reads as TGCGCCAGCAGCTTGATCGGGGTCACGAACACTGAAGCTTTCTTT. Residues: CASSLIGVTNTEAFF. The full variable domain, its missing parts supplied by reference TRBV5-1 and TRBJ1-1, is KAGVTQTPRYLIKTRGQQVTLSCSPISGHRSVSWYQQTPGQGLQFLFEYFSETQRNKGNFPGRFSGRQFSNSRSEMNVSTLELGDSALYLCASSLIGVTNTEAFFGQGTRLTVV.

This clonotype was found many times. This chain links TRBV5-1 with TRBJ2-1, with 8 positions matching TRBD2. Germline CDR1 is SGHRS and CDR2 is YFSETQ. The CDR3 spans 16 residues. The ends lost 4 bases at V and 10 bases at J; junction bases unmatched: 16. The CDR3 DNA sequence: TGCGCCAGCAGCCCGGAGATGAGCGGGAGTTTAAGCGAGCAGTTCTTC. Its translation: CASSPEMSGSLSEQFF. Using reference TRBV5-1 and TRBJ2-1 for the parts outside the CDR3, the full variable domain is KAGVTQTPRYLIKTRGQQVTLSCSPISGHRSVSWYQQTPGQGLQFLFEYFSETQRNKGNFPGRFSGRQFSNSRSEMNVSTLELGDSALYLCASSPEMSGSLSEQFFGPGTRLTVL.

The gene calls are TRBV3-1 and TRBJ1-1; D gene ambiguous. The CDR3 runs to 15 residues. V was clipped by 0 bases and J by 1 base, with 9 bases between them. Germline CDR1 LGHDT, CDR2 YNNKEL (reference sequence). CDR3 region: CASSQDQKGNTEAFF. CDR3 bases: TGTGCCAGCAGCCAAGACCAGAAGGGGAACACTGAAGCTTTCTTT. Based on the CDR3 plus reference TRBV3-1 and TRBJ1-1, the full variable domain is DTAVSQTPKYLVTQMGNDKSIKCEQNLGHDTMYWYKQDSKKFLKIMFSYNNKELIINETVPNRFSPKSPDKAHLNLHINSLELGDSAVYFCASSQDQKGNTEAFFGQGTRLTVV.

The gene calls are TRBV5-1 and TRBJ1-4; D call uncertain. Trimming removed 4 bases at V and 8 bases at J, with 15 bases between. The CDR3 sequence is 14 residues long. The V gene's germline CDR1 is SGHRS and CDR2 YFSETQ. Here the CDR3 DNA reads TGCGCCAGCAGCAACAGCAATAGGGAGGAAAAACTGTTTTTT. Translation gives CASSNSNREEKLFF.